This section outlines one T cell receptor beta chain sequence together with its context. For the second PCR, which ran for roughly 6 to 12 cycles, a sample-barcoded 5' primer and a J-beta primer mix were used. MiXCR, run by TCRdb on the 5' RACE reads, gives a single entry per CDR3 protein. This sample has about 770,000 distinct CDR3 sequences, with under 45% found just once. These data are taken from a study of blood T cells in healthy people across ages. V dropped 1 base and J dropped 5 bases, with 9 bases sitting between them. The germline V gene encodes CDR1 MNHNY and CDR2 SVGAGI (reference sequence). CDR3 length: 14 residues.

The sample consisted of blood. This TCR was sampled from a man aged 60-69 years in good health. V gene TRBV6-6 combines with J gene TRBJ2-1; tentative D call: TRBD2 (5 bases). The CDR3 nucleotides are TGTGCCAGCAGTTACTACCCGGAGGACAATGAGCAGTTCTTC. This translates into CASSYYPEDNEQFF.